These 4 T cell receptor beta chains were sequenced from one sample in a study of shared T cell receptors in the human thymus. Assay used: immunoSEQ multiplex PCR; TCRdb lists only in-frame clones, some missing. Here the sample spans more than 550,000 clones, about 89% being singletons. These same data were also listed under a study on human thymus T cells.

The sample comprised thymocytes. The source of these receptors is a boy under two years old with a congenital heart defect.

The V gene is TRBV2, the J gene TRBJ1-2; no clear D gene. The V end lost 6 bases, the J end lost 0 bases, and 26 bases lay between the germline ends. Germline V lookup: CDR1 SNHLY, CDR2 FYNNEI. The CDR3 covers 19 residues. This CDR3 is CASSPPREIWVETNYGYTF. The CDR3 DNA reads TGTGCCAGCAGCCCCCCACGGGAGATTTGGGTGGAAACTAACTATGGCTACACCTTC.

The chain carries TRBV5-1 and TRBJ1-1; 8 bases are a match to TRBD1. The CDR3 covers 19 residues. Germline-derived CDR1 and CDR2 are SGHRS and YFSETQ. Trimming at V came to 2 bases and at J to 0 bases, leaving 15 bases not matched to a gene. The CDR3 here is CASSFLGTGNKGMNTEAFF. For the CDR3, the DNA is TGCGCCAGCAGCTTCCTCGGGACAGGTAATAAGGGCATGAACACTGAAGCTTTCTTT.

The CDR3 region is CASSSWGRGSYEQYF. CDR3 sequence (DNA): TGTGCCAGCAGCTCCTGGGGGCGGGGGTCCTACGAGCAGTACTTC. J is TRBJ2-7 and V is TRBV7-2; the D gene is possibly TRBD2 (7 bases). V gave up 4 bases and J gave up 1 base, with 14 bases separating them. CDR1 SGHTA and CDR2 FQGNSA come from the germline V gene. CDR3 length: 15 amino acids.

The rearrangement joins TRBV14 to TRBJ1-2; no clear D gene. This CDR3 contains 15 residues. V was pared by 4 bases and J by 3 bases, with 15 bases between. Germline lookup yields CDR1 SGHDN and CDR2 FVKESK. CDR3 amino acids: CASSPRGGRYYGYTF. In nucleotides, the CDR3 is TGTGCCAGCAGCCCGCGAGGAGGACGGTACTATGGCTACACCTTC.